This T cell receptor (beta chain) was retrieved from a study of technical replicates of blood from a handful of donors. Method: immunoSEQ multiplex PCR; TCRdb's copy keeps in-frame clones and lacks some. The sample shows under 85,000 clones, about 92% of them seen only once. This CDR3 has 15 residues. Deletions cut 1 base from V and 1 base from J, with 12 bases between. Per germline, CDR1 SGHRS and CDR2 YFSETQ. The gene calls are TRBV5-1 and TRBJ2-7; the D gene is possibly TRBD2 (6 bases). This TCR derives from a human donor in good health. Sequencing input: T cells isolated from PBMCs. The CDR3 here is CASSLLGTPSYEQYF. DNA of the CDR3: TGCGCCAGCAGCTTGCTAGGGACTCCTTCCTACGAGCAGTACTTC.